The rows below give T cell receptor beta chains drawn from one sample of a study of blood T cell repertoires in COVID-19. Using immunoSEQ multiplex PCR, the repertoire was profiled, and TCRdb retains in-frame clones only, with some absent. The sample has tens of thousands of clones, about 80% seen once. The specimen was peripheral blood. These receptors were taken from a man older than 75 with active or convalescent COVID-19. CDR3s include the opening cysteine and the closing phenylalanine or tryptophan. Fields, in order: CDR3 length, V gene, D gene, clone size, J gene, CDR3 DNA, CDR3 protein. D genes are given only for firm matches. Rows may omit the clone size; those that give it use once, few, many or a size class.

CDR3 length: 16; V gene: TRBV2; D gene: NA; clone size: NA; J gene: TRBJ2-3; CDR3 DNA: TGTGCCAGCAGTGAGCTGCGGCAACTCAGCACAGATACGCAGTATTTT; CDR3 protein: CASSELRQLSTDTQYF
CDR3 length: 13; V gene: TRBV28; D gene: NA; clone size: NA; J gene: TRBJ2-7; CDR3 DNA: TGTGCCAGCATGTTTAAGGGGACCTACGAGCAGTACTTC; CDR3 protein: CASMFKGTYEQYF
CDR3 length: 15; V gene: TRBV18; D gene: NA; clone size: NA; J gene: TRBJ1-2; CDR3 DNA: TGTGCCAGCTCACCCCGGGACTCACGGGACTATGGCTACACCTTC; CDR3 protein: CASSPRDSRDYGYTF
CDR3 length: 11; V gene: TRBV7-9; D gene: NA; clone size: NA; J gene: TRBJ2-5; CDR3 DNA: TGTGCCAGCAGCCCGCAAGAGACCCAGTACTTC; CDR3 protein: CASSPQETQYF
CDR3 length: 17; V gene: TRBV18; D gene: TRBD2; clone size: NA; J gene: TRBJ2-2; CDR3 DNA: TGTGCCAGCTCACCGATCCCTAGCGGTCCGAACACCGGGGAGCTGTTTTTT; CDR3 protein: CASSPIPSGPNTGELFF
CDR3 length: 17; V gene: TRBV4-1; D gene: NA; clone size: once; J gene: TRBJ2-7; CDR3 DNA: TGCGCCAGCAGCCAAGATGTTCTCCGGGACATAAACTACGAGCAGTACTTC; CDR3 protein: CASSQDVLRDINYEQYF
CDR3 length: 13; V gene: TRBV15; D gene: NA; clone size: NA; J gene: TRBJ1-1; CDR3 DNA: TGTGCCACCAGCAGAGATTGGGCGTCTGAAGCTTTCTTT; CDR3 protein: CATSRDWASEAFF
CDR3 length: 17; V gene: TRBV5-6; D gene: NA; clone size: NA; J gene: TRBJ1-2; CDR3 DNA: TGTGCCAGCAGCTTGGCCGGTATTAATGGCGGGGTCGCTGGCTACACCTTC; CDR3 protein: CASSLAGINGGVAGYTF
CDR3 length: 16; V gene: TRBV18; D gene: NA; clone size: NA; J gene: TRBJ2-2; CDR3 DNA: TGTGCCAGCTCACCACGGGGCAGTCAGAACACCGGGGAGCTGTTTTTT; CDR3 protein: CASSPRGSQNTGELFF
CDR3 length: 16; V gene: TRBV6-4; D gene: TRBD2; clone size: NA; J gene: TRBJ2-3; CDR3 DNA: TGTGCCAGCAGTGACTCCCGCGGGGGGGCCGCGGATACGCAGTATTTT; CDR3 protein: CASSDSRGGAADTQYF
CDR3 length: 14; V gene: TRBV19; D gene: NA; clone size: NA; J gene: TRBJ1-1; CDR3 DNA: TGTGCCAGTAGCCGAACCCGACAGAACACTGAAGCTTTCTTT; CDR3 protein: CASSRTRQNTEAFF
CDR3 length: 13; V gene: TRBV27; D gene: NA; clone size: NA; J gene: TRBJ2-7; CDR3 DNA: TGTGCCAGCAGTTCCGGACAGTCCTACGAGCAGTACTTC; CDR3 protein: CASSSGQSYEQYF
CDR3 length: 14; V gene: TRBV7-3; D gene: NA; clone size: NA; J gene: TRBJ2-7; CDR3 DNA: TGTGCCAGCAGCTTACTACCAACTATTTACGAGCAGTACTTC; CDR3 protein: CASSLLPTIYEQYF
CDR3 length: 14; V gene: TRBV19; D gene: TRBD1; clone size: NA; J gene: TRBJ2-7; CDR3 DNA: TGTGCCAGTAGTTCTTCCGGGACAGGATACGAGCAGTACTTC; CDR3 protein: CASSSSGTGYEQYF
CDR3 length: 17; V gene: TRBV5-6; D gene: TRBD2; clone size: few; J gene: TRBJ2-5; CDR3 DNA: TGTGCCAGCAGCGGGGTGACCGGGCTAGCGGGGGGCCAGACCCAGTACTTC; CDR3 protein: CASSGVTGLAGGQTQYF
CDR3 length: 14; V gene: TRBV28; D gene: NA; clone size: NA; J gene: TRBJ1-2; CDR3 DNA: TGTGCCAGCAGCGCTGGGGGGAAGAACTATGGCTACACCTTC; CDR3 protein: CASSAGGKNYGYTF
CDR3 length: 14; V gene: TRBV2; D gene: NA; clone size: once; J gene: TRBJ1-5; CDR3 DNA: TGTGCCAGCAGTGGGAGTTCGAGCAATCAGCCCCAGCATTTT; CDR3 protein: CASSGSSSNQPQHF
CDR3 length: 14; V gene: TRBV14; D gene: TRBD2; clone size: NA; J gene: TRBJ2-7; CDR3 DNA: TGTGCCAGCAGCGCGGGGACTAGCGGGACCGAGCAGTACTTC; CDR3 protein: CASSAGTSGTEQYF
CDR3 length: 15; V gene: TRBV19; D gene: NA; clone size: few; J gene: TRBJ1-2; CDR3 DNA: TGTGCCAGTAGTATAGATTACCAGGGAAACTATGGCTACACCTTC; CDR3 protein: CASSIDYQGNYGYTF
CDR3 length: 13; V gene: TRBV28; D gene: NA; clone size: NA; J gene: TRBJ2-3; CDR3 DNA: TGTGCCAGCACAGGGGCGAACACAGATACGCAGTATTTT; CDR3 protein: CASTGANTDTQYF
CDR3 length: 14; V gene: TRBV7-7; D gene: NA; clone size: few; J gene: TRBJ2-7; CDR3 DNA: TGTGCTAGCAGCTTAGGGGAGTGGGACTACGAGCAGTACTTC; CDR3 protein: CASSLGEWDYEQYF
CDR3 length: 20; V gene: TRBV5-1; D gene: TRBD2; clone size: NA; J gene: TRBJ2-3; CDR3 DNA: TGCGCCAGCAGCGTGATGGGACTAGCGGGGGGACGACCTAGCACAGATACGCAGTATTTT; CDR3 protein: CASSVMGLAGGRPSTDTQYF
CDR3 length: 18; V gene: TRBV7-3; D gene: NA; clone size: once; J gene: TRBJ2-6; CDR3 DNA: TGTGCCAGCAGCTTAACCGTGCCAGGGGTTTACGGGGCCAACGTCCTGACTTTC; CDR3 protein: CASSLTVPGVYGANVLTF
CDR3 length: 13; V gene: TRBV6-6; D gene: NA; clone size: NA; J gene: TRBJ2-3; CDR3 DNA: TGTGCCAGCAGTGTCGCCGGTTCCCCAACGCAGTATTTT; CDR3 protein: CASSVAGSPTQYF
CDR3 length: 17; V gene: TRBV7-2; D gene: NA; clone size: few; J gene: TRBJ2-7; CDR3 DNA: TGTGCCAGCAGCTACAAAGGGGGCGGGACCGGCACCTACGAGCAGTACTTC; CDR3 protein: CASSYKGGGTGTYEQYF
CDR3 length: 14; V gene: TRBV25-1; D gene: TRBD1; clone size: NA; J gene: TRBJ1-1; CDR3 DNA: TGTGCCAGCAGGCTGACAGGGTGGGACACTGAAGCTTTCTTT; CDR3 protein: CASRLTGWDTEAFF
CDR3 length: 13; V gene: TRBV5-6; D gene: NA; clone size: NA; J gene: TRBJ2-3; CDR3 DNA: TGTGCCAGCAGCTCGGGGTCCACAGATACGCAGTATTTT; CDR3 protein: CASSSGSTDTQYF
CDR3 length: 14; V gene: TRBV6-5; D gene: NA; clone size: NA; J gene: TRBJ1-2; CDR3 DNA: TGTGCCAGCAGGATGGGGCCGGTAAACTATGGCTACACCTTC; CDR3 protein: CASRMGPVNYGYTF
CDR3 length: 15; V gene: TRBV18; D gene: TRBD1; clone size: NA; J gene: TRBJ2-1; CDR3 DNA: TGTGCCAGCTCACCCCGACAGGGGGGCGGAAATGAGCAGTTCTTC; CDR3 protein: CASSPRQGGGNEQFF
CDR3 length: 14; V gene: TRBV5-4; D gene: NA; clone size: few; J gene: TRBJ1-6; CDR3 DNA: TGTGCCAGCAGCTATCGGGGAGCCCTTTCGGCCCTCCACTTT; CDR3 protein: CASSYRGALSALHF
CDR3 length: 13; V gene: TRBV7-3; D gene: NA; clone size: once; J gene: TRBJ1-2; CDR3 DNA: TGTGCCAGCAGCCCACAGACAGGCTATGGCTACACCTTC; CDR3 protein: CASSPQTGYGYTF
CDR3 length: 15; V gene: TRBV15; D gene: NA; clone size: once; J gene: TRBJ2-1; CDR3 DNA: TGTGCCACCAGCCCCCGGAGCTCCTCCTACAATGAGCAGTTCTTC; CDR3 protein: CATSPRSSSYNEQFF
CDR3 length: 14; V gene: TRBV6-5; D gene: NA; clone size: many; J gene: TRBJ1-1; CDR3 DNA: TGTGCCAGCAGTTACCAGGGGCAATCCCCTGAAGCTTTCTTT; CDR3 protein: CASSYQGQSPEAFF
CDR3 length: 15; V gene: TRBV4-1; D gene: TRBD1; clone size: NA; J gene: TRBJ2-7; CDR3 DNA: TGCGCCAGCAGCCGAGCCCGGGACAGGGGCCACGAGCAGTACTTC; CDR3 protein: CASSRARDRGHEQYF
CDR3 length: 14; V gene: TRBV12-2; D gene: NA; clone size: NA; J gene: TRBJ1-6; CDR3 DNA: TGTGCAAGTCCTCAGGGACAGGAGGTTTCACCCCTCCACTTT; CDR3 protein: CASPQGQEVSPLHF
CDR3 length: 14; V gene: TRBV10-3; D gene: NA; clone size: NA; J gene: TRBJ2-7; CDR3 DNA: TGTGCCACCTGGAACCGCGGGGACTCCTACGAGCAGTACTTC; CDR3 protein: CATWNRGDSYEQYF
CDR3 length: 16; V gene: TRBV5-4; D gene: TRBD2; clone size: NA; J gene: TRBJ2-3; CDR3 DNA: TGTGCCAGCAGTAATAGCGGGAGGAGGTGGACAGATACGCAGTATTTT; CDR3 protein: CASSNSGRRWTDTQYF
CDR3 length: 16; V gene: TRBV9; D gene: NA; clone size: NA; J gene: TRBJ2-5; CDR3 DNA: TGTGCCAGCAGCGTAGCTACAAGCCGGGGTCAAGAGACCCAGTACTTC; CDR3 protein: CASSVATSRGQETQYF
CDR3 length: 17; V gene: TRBV5-4; D gene: TRBD2; clone size: NA; J gene: TRBJ2-3; CDR3 DNA: TGTGCCAGCAGCCTAAGACTAGCGGGAGCGTGGACAGATACGCAGTATTTT; CDR3 protein: CASSLRLAGAWTDTQYF
CDR3 length: 16; V gene: TRBV28; D gene: TRBD1; clone size: NA; J gene: TRBJ1-3; CDR3 DNA: TGTGCCAGCAGCCCCGGTCTCGGGACAGGGTCTAGCCGGTCATATTTT; CDR3 protein: CASSPGLGTGSSRSYF
CDR3 length: 16; V gene: TRBV6-1; D gene: TRBD1; clone size: NA; J gene: TRBJ2-2; CDR3 DNA: TGTGCCAGCAGTGAAGCAAGGGGGCCGGGCACCGGGGAGCTGTTTTTT; CDR3 protein: CASSEARGPGTGELFF
CDR3 length: 14; V gene: TRBV19; D gene: TRBD2; clone size: many; J gene: TRBJ2-3; CDR3 DNA: TGTGCCAGTAGGTGGCGGGAGGAAACAGATACGCAGTATTTT; CDR3 protein: CASRWREETDTQYF